The present entry profiles one T cell receptor (beta chain) with its context. From RNA, the CDR3 regions of TCR beta chains were amplified and sequenced. HTBI primers were used in a first-round RT-PCR, which preceded a second-round multiplex PCR. One entry per CDR3 protein, called by TCRdb with MiXCR from the multiplex PCR reads. The repertoire holds 500,000 to 800,000 distinct CDR3 sequences, with over 40% as singletons. The entry originates in a study of Graves' ophthalmopathy and Graves' hyperthyroidism. Those donors who had ophthalmopathy presented with moderate-to-severe activity, a CAS of ≥3, a NOSPECS of ≥4 and a duration under 3 months. This CDR3 contains 18 residues. Trimming took off 1 base at V and 3 bases at J, with 22 bases between the two ends. The germline V gene has CDR1 SNHLY and CDR2 FYNNEI.

J is TRBJ2-7 and V is TRBV2; no definite D call. Sequencing was done on a sample of peripheral blood. The receptor was isolated from an adult man with Graves' ophthalmopathy. CDR3 sequence reads: CASSEGVGRSNRGYEQYF. The CDR3 DNA sequence: TGTGCCAGCAGTGAAGGAGTGGGCAGGTCGAACCGCGGCTACGAGCAGTACTTC. Combining the CDR3 with reference TRBV2 and TRBJ2-7 gives the whole variable domain EPEVTQTPSHQVTQMGQEVILRCVPISNHLYFYWYRQILGQKVEFLVSFYNNEISEKSEIFDDQFSVERPDGSNFTLKIRSTKLEDSAMYFCASSEGVGRSNRGYEQYFGPGTRLTVT.